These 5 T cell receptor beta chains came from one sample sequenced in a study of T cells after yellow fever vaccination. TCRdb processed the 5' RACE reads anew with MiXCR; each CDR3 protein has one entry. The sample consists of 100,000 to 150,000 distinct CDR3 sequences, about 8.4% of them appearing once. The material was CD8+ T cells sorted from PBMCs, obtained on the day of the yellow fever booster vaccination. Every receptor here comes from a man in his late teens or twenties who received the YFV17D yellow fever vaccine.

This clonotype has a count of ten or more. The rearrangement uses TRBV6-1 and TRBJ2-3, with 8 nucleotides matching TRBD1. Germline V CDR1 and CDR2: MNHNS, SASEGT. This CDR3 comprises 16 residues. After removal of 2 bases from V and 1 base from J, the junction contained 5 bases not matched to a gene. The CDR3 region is CASSETPGQGTDTQYF. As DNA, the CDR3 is TGTGCCAGCAGTGAAACCCCGGGACAGGGCACAGATACGCAGTATTTT.

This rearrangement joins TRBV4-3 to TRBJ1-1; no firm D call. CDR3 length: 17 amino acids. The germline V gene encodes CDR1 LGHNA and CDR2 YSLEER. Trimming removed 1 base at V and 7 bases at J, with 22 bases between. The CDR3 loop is CASSQVVNTNRDCEAFF. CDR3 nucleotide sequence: TGCGCCAGCAGCCAAGTCGTTAATACCAACAGAGACTGTGAAGCTTTCTTT.

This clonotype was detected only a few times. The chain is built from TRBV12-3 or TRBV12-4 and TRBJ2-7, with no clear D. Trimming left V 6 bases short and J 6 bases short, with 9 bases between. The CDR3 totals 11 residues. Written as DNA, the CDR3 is TGTGCCAGCAGCCTCAGGCGCGAGCAGTACTTC. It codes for CASSLRREQYF.

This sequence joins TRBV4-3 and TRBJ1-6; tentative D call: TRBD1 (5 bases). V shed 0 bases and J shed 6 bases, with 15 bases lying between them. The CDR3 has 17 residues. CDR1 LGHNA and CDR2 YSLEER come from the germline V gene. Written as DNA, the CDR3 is TGCGCCAGCAGCCAAGATCTGTGGGGGACTTCTAATTCACCCCTCCACTTT. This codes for CASSQDLWGTSNSPLHF.

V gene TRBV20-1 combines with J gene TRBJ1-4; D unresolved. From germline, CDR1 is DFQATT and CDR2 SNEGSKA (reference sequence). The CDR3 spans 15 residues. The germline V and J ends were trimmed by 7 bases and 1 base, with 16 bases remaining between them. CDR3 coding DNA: TGCAGTGTCGGGAGGAAGGAGGGAACTAATGAAAAACTGTTTTTT. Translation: CSVGRKEGTNEKLFF.